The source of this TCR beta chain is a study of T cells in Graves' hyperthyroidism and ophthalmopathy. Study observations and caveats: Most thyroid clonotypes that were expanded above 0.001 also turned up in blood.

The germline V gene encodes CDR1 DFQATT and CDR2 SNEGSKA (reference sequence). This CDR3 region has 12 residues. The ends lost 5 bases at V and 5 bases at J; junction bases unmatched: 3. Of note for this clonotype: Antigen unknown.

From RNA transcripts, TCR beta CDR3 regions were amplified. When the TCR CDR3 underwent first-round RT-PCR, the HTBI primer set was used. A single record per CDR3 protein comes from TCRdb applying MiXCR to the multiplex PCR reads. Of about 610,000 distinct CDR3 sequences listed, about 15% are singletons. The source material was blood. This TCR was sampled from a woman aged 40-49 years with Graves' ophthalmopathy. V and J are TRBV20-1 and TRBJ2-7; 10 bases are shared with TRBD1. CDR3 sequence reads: CSAGTGVNEQYF. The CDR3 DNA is TGCAGTGCTGGGACAGGGGTGAACGAGCAGTACTTC.